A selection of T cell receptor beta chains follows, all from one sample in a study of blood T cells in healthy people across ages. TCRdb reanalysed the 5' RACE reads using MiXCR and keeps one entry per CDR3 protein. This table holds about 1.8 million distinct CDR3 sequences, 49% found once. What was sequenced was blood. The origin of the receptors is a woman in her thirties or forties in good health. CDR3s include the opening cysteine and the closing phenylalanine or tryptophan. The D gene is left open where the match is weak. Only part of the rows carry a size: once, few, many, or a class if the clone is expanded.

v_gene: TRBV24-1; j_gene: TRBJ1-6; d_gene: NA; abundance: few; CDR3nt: TGTGCCACCAGTGATGGGGGTACGAATAATTCACCCCTCCACTTT; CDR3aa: CATSDGGTNNSPLHF
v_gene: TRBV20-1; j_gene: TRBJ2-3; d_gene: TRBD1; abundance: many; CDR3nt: TGCAGTGCTAGACCAGACAGGGTTGAATTGAGGACAGATACGCAGTATTTT; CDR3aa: CSARPDRVELRTDTQYF
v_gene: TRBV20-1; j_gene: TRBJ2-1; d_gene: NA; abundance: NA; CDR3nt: TGCAGTGCTAGAGATCTAGGGATCCCAGGCAATGAGCAGTTCTTC; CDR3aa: CSARDLGIPGNEQFF
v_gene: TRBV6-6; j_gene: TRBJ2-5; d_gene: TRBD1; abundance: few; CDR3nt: TGTGCCAGCAGGCCGACAGGGATAGAGACCCAGTACTTC; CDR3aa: CASRPTGIETQYF
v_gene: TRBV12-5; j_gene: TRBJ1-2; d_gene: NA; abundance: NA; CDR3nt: TGTGCTAGTGGTCCTGGACCCTATGGCTACACCTTC; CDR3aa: CASGPGPYGYTF
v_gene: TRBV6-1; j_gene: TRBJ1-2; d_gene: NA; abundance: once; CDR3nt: TGTGCCAGCAGTGAAGCGCGGTTCGGCGGTTTGGGTTATAACTATGGCTACACCTTC; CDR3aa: CASSEARFGGLGYNYGYTF
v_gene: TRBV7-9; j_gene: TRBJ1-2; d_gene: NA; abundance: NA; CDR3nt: TGTGCCAGCAGCTTAGCGCTCCAGAGGTCCTCCTATGGCTACACCTTC; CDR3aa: CASSLALQRSSYGYTF
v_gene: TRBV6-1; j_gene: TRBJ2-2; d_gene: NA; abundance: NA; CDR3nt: TGTGCCAGCAGAGCAGGATCCGGGGAGCTGTTTTTT; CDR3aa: CASRAGSGELFF
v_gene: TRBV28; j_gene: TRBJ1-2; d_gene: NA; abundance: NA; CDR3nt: TGTGCCAGCAGTACACCTCCGGGACTATATGGCTACACCTTC; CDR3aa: CASSTPPGLYGYTF
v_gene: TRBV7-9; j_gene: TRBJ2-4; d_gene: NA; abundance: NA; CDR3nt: TGTGCCAGCAGCTCCAGGGGTTGGGAAAACATTCAGTACTTC; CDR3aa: CASSSRGWENIQYF
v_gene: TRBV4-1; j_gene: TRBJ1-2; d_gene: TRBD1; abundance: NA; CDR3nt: TGCGCCAGCAGCCTAACCAGGGGGCGTGAAGATGGCTACACCTTC; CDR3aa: CASSLTRGREDGYTF
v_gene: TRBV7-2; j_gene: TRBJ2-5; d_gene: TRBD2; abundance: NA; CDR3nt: TGTGCCAGCAGCCCCGGCCCGGGGAGGGGATCCTACAATGAGCAGTACTTC; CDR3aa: CASSPGPGRGSYNEQYF
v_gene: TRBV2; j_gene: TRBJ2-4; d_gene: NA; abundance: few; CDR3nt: TGTGCCAGCAGTGGGACGCAGGACCTCGAAAACATTCAGTACTTC; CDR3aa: CASSGTQDLENIQYF
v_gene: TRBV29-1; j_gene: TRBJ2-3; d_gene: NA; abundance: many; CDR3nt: TGCAGCGCGACAGAGGGGGGTACGCAGTATTTT; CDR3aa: CSATEGGTQYF
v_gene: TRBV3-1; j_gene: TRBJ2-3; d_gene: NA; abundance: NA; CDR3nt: TGTGCCAGCAGCCAAGAACTCGGGCTAGTTGGCACAGATACGCAGTATTTT; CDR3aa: CASSQELGLVGTDTQYF
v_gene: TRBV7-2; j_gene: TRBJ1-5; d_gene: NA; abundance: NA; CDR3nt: TGTGCCAGCAGCTTGTCGGCCCTAGACAATCAGCCCCAGCATTTT; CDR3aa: CASSLSALDNQPQHF
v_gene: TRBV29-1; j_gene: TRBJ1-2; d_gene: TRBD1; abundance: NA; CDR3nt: TGCAGCGTGGGCGACAGGGGAGGCTACACCTTC; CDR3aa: CSVGDRGGYTF
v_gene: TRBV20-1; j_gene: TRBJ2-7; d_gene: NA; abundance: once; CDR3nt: TGCAGTGCTAGTGGCAGGAAATACTACGAGCAGTACTTC; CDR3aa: CSASGRKYYEQYF
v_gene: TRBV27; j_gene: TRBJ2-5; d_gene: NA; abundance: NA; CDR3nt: TGTGCCAGCAGTTCACTGGGCTGGGAGACCCAGTACTTC; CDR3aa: CASSSLGWETQYF
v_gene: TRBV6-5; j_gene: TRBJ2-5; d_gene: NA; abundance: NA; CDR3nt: TGTGCCAGCAGAAACCGGGGTTCGGAGGAGACCCAGTACTTC; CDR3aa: CASRNRGSEETQYF
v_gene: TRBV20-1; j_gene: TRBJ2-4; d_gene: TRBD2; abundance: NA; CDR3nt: TGCAGTGCTAGATTGCGGGGGGGCCAGGGGAACATTCAGTACTTC; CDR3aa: CSARLRGGQGNIQYF
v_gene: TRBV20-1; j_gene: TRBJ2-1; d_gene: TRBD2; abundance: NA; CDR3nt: TGCAGTGCTTTACTAGCGGGGGCCTTGGGGGACAATGAGCAGTTCTTC; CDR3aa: CSALLAGALGDNEQFF
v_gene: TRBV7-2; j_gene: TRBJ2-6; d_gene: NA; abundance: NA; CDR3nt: TGTGCCAGCAGCTTAGCGGCGGCTTCTGGGGCCAACGTCCTGACTTTC; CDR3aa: CASSLAAASGANVLTF
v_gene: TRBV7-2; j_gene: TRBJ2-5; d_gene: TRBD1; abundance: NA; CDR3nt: TGTGCCAGCAGCTCAAACAGGGGGAAGGGTGAGACCCAGTACTTC; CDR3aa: CASSSNRGKGETQYF
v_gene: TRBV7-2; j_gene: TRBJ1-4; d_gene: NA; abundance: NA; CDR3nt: TGTGCCAGCAGCCTTGATAATGAAAAACTGTTTTTT; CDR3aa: CASSLDNEKLFF
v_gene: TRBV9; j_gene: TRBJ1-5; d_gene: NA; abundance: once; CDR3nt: TGTGCCAGCAGCGTAGGATCCGTTGGCAAGAATCAGCCCCAGCATTTT; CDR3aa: CASSVGSVGKNQPQHF
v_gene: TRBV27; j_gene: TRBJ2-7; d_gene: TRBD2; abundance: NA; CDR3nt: TGTGCCAGCAGTCCAGCAGGAGCGGGGGGGCGGGAGCAGTACTTC; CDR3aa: CASSPAGAGGREQYF
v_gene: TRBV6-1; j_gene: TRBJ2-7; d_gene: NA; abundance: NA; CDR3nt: TGTGCCAGCAGTGTCGCGATGGGCCTCGAGCAGTACTTC; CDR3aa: CASSVAMGLEQYF
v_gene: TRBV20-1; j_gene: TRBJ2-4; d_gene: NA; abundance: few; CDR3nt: TGCAGTGCTAGAGCGGCTAGGAACATTCAGTACTTC; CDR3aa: CSARAARNIQYF
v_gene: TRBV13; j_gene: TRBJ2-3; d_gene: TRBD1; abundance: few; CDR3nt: TGTGCCAGCAGCCCAGCGTTCAGGACAGGAGACTCAACAGATACGCAGTATTTT; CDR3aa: CASSPAFRTGDSTDTQYF
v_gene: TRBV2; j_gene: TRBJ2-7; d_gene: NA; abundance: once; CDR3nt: TGTGCCAGCAGTGAGGGTCCGGGGGCCGTAGATGAGCAGTACTTC; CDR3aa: CASSEGPGAVDEQYF
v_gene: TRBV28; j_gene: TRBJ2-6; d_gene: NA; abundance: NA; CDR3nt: TGTGCCGGCACCTCTTTTTCGGGGGCGGTAGCTGGGGCCAACGTCCTGACTTTC; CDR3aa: CAGTSFSGAVAGANVLTF
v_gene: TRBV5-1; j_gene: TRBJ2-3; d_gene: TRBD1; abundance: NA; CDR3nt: TGCGCCAGCAGGTCGTATGCTGCGACAGGGGACACAGATACGCAGTATTTT; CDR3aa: CASRSYAATGDTDTQYF
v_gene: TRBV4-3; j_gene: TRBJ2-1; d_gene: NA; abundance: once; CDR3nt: TGCGCCAGCAGCCAAGATCCGGGGCAGAGCTCCTACAATGAGCAGTTCTTC; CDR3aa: CASSQDPGQSSYNEQFF
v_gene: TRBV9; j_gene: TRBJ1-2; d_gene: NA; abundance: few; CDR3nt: TGTGCCAGCAGCGCCGAGGGGGAAGCCTATGGCTACACCTTC; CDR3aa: CASSAEGEAYGYTF
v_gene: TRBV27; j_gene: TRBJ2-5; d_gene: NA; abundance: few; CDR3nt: TGTGCCAGCCCTCGCGGGACCCAGTACTTC; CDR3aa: CASPRGTQYF
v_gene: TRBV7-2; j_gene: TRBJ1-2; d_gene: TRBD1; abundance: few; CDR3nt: TGTGCCAGCAGCTTACAACAGGGGGCCCCCTATGGCTACACCTTC; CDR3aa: CASSLQQGAPYGYTF
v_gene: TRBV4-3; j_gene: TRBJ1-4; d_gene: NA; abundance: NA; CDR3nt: TGCGCCAGCAGCCCTTCCCCAGGGTCTAATGAAAAACTGTTTTTT; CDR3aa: CASSPSPGSNEKLFF